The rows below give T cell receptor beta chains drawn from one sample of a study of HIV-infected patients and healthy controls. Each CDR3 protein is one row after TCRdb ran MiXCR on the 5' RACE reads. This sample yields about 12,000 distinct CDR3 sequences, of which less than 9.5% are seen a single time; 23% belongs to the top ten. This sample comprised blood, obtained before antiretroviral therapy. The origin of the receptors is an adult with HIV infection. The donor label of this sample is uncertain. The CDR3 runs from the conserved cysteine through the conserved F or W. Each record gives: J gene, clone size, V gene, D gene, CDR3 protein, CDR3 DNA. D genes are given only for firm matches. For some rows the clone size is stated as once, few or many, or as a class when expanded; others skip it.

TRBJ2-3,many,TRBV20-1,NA,CSARDRWLEGTDTQYF,TGCAGTGCTAGAGATCGTTGGCTAGAAGGCACAGATACGCAGTATTTT
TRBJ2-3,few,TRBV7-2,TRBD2,CASSLVWGGGDFGNTQYF,TGTGCCAGCAGCTTAGTGTGGGGCGGGGGGGACTTCGGGAATACGCAGTATTTT
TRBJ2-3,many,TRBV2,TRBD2,CASSERLAGGLLWDTQYF,TGTGCCAGCAGTGAAAGGCTAGCGGGCGGGCTCCTGTGGGATACGCAGTATTTT
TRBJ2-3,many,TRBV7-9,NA,CASSLNSPGDTQYF,TGTGCCAGCAGCTTAAACAGTCCCGGCGATACGCAGTATTTT
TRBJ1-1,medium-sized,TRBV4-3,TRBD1,CASSQGPGQGTEAFF,TGCGCCAGCAGCCAAGGGCCGGGACAGGGGACTGAAGCTTTCTTT
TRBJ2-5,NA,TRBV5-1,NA,CASSLGGGEETQYF,TGCGCCAGCAGCTTAGGCGGTGGGGAAGAGACCCAGTACTTC
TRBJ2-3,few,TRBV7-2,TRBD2,CASSEKRGGIDTQYF,TGTGCCAGCTCCGAAAAGCGGGGGGGCATAGATACGCAGTATTTT
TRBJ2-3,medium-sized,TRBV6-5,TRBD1,CASSLATGVDTQYF,TGTGCCAGCAGTTTAGCGACAGGGGTAGATACGCAGTATTTT
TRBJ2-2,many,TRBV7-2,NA,CASSLQTGNTGELFF,TGTGCCAGCAGCTTACAGACAGGGAACACCGGGGAGCTGTTTTTT
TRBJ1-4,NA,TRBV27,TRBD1,CASSPSTGEVNEKLFF,TGTGCCAGCAGTCCGTCGACAGGGGAGGTTAATGAAAAACTGTTTTTT
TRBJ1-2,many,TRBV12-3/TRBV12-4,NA,CASSMDLSLGGYTF,TGTGCCAGCAGCATGGATTTGAGCCTGGGTGGCTACACCTTC
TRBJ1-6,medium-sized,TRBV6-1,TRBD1,CASSDYRGNNSPLHF,TGTGCCAGCAGTGACTACAGGGGTAATAATTCACCCCTCCACTTT
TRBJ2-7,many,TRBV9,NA,CASSVEGGSYEQYF,TGTGCCAGCAGCGTAGAGGGCGGGTCCTACGAGCAGTACTTC
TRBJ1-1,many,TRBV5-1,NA,CASSRLSSRDTEAFF,TGCGCCAGCAGCCGACTGAGCAGTAGAGACACTGAAGCTTTCTTT
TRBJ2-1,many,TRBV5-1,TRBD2,CASSPNVGGASNNEQFF,TGCGCCAGCAGCCCGAATGTCGGGGGGGCTTCTAACAATGAGCAGTTCTTC
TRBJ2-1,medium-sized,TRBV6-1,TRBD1,CASSEILGTGVFF,TGTGCCAGCAGTGAAATTTTGGGGACAGGGGTGTTCTTC
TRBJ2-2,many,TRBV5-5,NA,CASSSTEPTGELFF,TGTGCCAGCAGCTCCACAGAACCCACCGGGGAGCTGTTTTTT
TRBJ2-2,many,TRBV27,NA,CASSLGLTGELFF,TGTGCCAGCAGTTTAGGTCTAACCGGGGAGCTGTTTTTT
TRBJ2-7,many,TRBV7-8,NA,CASSLNEGGEQYF,TGTGCCAGCAGCCTCAACGAAGGAGGGGAGCAGTACTTC
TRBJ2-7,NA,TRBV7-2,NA,CASSLYSGYEQYF,TGTGCCAGCAGCTTATACTCGGGTTACGAGCAGTACTTC
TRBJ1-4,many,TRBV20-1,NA,CSARDHGDGEKLFF,TGCAGTGCTAGAGATCATGGGGACGGTGAAAAACTGTTTTTT
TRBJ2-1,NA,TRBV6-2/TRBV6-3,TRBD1,CASSAPGQKQFF,TGCGCCAGCAGTGCGCCGGGACAGAAGCAGTTCTTC
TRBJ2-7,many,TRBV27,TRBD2,CASSMGLAGTGRSYEQYF,TGTGCCAGCAGTATGGGACTAGCCGGGACTGGGCGCTCCTACGAGCAGTACTTC
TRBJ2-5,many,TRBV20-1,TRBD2,CSARTSGGRETQYF,TGCAGTGCTCGGACTAGCGGGGGGAGAGAGACCCAGTACTTC
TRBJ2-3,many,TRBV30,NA,CAWSVGGGGRADTQYF,TGTGCCTGGAGTGTAGGAGGAGGGGGTCGTGCAGATACGCAGTATTTT
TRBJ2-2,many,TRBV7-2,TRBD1,CASKYNPGTGGTGELFF,TGTGCCAGCAAATACAATCCAGGGACAGGCGGCACCGGGGAGCTGTTTTTT
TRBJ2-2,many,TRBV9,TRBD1,CASSARTGMDTGELFF,TGTGCCAGCAGCGCGAGGACAGGGATGGACACCGGGGAGCTGTTTTTT
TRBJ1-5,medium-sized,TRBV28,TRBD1,CASSQKQGRQPQHF,TGTGCCAGCAGTCAGAAACAGGGGAGGCAGCCCCAGCATTTT
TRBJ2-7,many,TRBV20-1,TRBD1,CSAKFPGQLFLGTLDEQYF,TGCAGTGCTAAGTTTCCGGGACAGTTGTTTCTCGGCACTCTCGACGAGCAGTACTTC
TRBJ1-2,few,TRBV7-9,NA,CASRYQESGYTF,TGTGCCAGCAGATACCAGGAATCTGGCTACACCTTC
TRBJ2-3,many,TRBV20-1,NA,CSANSLNGDTQYF,TGCAGTGCTAATTCACTAAACGGAGATACGCAGTATTTT
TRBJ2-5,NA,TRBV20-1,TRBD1,CSASPGQGALFGETQYF,TGCAGTGCTAGTCCAGGCCAGGGGGCGTTATTTGGAGAGACCCAGTACTTC
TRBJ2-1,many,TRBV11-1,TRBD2,CASSLLSGGSYNEQFF,TGTGCCAGCAGCTTACTTAGCGGGGGGTCCTACAATGAGCAGTTCTTC
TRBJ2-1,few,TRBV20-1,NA,CSASPSLSGEQFF,TGCAGTGCTAGTCCTAGTCTAAGTGGTGAGCAGTTCTTC
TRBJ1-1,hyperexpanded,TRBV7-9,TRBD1,CASSSTGGWGAFF,TGTGCCAGCAGCTCGACAGGGGGCTGGGGAGCTTTCTTT
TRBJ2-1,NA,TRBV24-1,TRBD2,CATSNSGLAGSNEQFF,TGTGCCACCAGCAACTCGGGACTAGCGGGAAGCAATGAGCAGTTCTTC
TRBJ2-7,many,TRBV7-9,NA,CASSSGLNYEQYF,TGTGCCAGCAGCTCGGGCCTGAACTACGAGCAGTACTTC
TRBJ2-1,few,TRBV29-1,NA,CSVPEGNEQFF,TGCAGCGTACCGGAGGGTAATGAGCAGTTCTTC
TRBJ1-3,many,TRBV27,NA,CASKGVLTGNTIYF,TGTGCCAGCAAAGGGGTGTTGACTGGAAACACCATATATTTT
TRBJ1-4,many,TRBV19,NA,CASSAYGATNEKLFF,TGTGCCAGTAGTGCCTACGGTGCAACTAATGAAAAACTGTTTTTT
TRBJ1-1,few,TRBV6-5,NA,CASSTGMNTEAFF,TGTGCCAGCAGTACAGGGATGAACACTGAAGCTTTCTTT
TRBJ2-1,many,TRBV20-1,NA,CSASSSRLSYNEQFF,TGCAGTGCTAGTTCTTCCCGCCTATCCTACAATGAGCAGTTCTTC
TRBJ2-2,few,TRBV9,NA,CASSVVRTGANTGELFF,TGTGCCAGCAGCGTAGTGCGGACCGGAGCGAACACCGGGGAGCTGTTTTTT
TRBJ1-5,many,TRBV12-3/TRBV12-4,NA,CASSLAVGGDGNQPQHF,TGTGCCAGCAGTTTAGCTGTAGGCGGGGATGGCAATCAGCCCCAGCATTTT
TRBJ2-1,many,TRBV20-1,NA,CSARAGGSEQFF,TGCAGTGCTAGAGCGGGTGGGAGTGAGCAGTTCTTC
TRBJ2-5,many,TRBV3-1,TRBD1,CASSQESGGGFQETQYF,TGTGCCAGCAGCCAAGAGTCAGGGGGCGGTTTCCAAGAGACCCAGTACTTC
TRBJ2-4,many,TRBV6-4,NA,CASSGGGNIQYF,TGTGCCAGCTCCGGGGGAGGAAACATTCAGTACTTC
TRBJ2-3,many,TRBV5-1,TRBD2,CASSFTPGLAGGADTQYF,TGCGCCAGCAGCTTTACACCAGGACTAGCGGGAGGCGCAGATACGCAGTATTTT
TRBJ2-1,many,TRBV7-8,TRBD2,CASSPGGSYNEQFF,TGTGCCAGCAGCCCGGGGGGTTCCTACAATGAGCAGTTCTTC
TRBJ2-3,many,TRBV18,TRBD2,CASSPLGLAGPTDTQYF,TGTGCCAGCTCACCACTTGGACTAGCGGGACCCACAGATACGCAGTATTTT
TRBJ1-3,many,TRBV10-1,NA,CASSLGLNSGNTIYF,TGCGCCAGCAGCCTGGGACTAAACTCTGGAAACACCATATATTTT
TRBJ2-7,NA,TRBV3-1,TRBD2,CASSQSSGGSYEQYF,TGTGCCAGCAGCCAGTCTAGCGGGGGGAGCTACGAGCAGTACTTC
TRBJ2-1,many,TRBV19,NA,CASSIVSGNEQFF,TGTGCCAGTAGTATTGTATCGGGGAATGAGCAGTTCTTC
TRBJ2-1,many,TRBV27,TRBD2,CASRMDGGGYNEQFF,TGTGCCAGCAGGATGGACGGCGGGGGCTACAATGAGCAGTTCTTC
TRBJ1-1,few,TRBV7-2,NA,CASSFPRGQGAFF,TGTGCCAGCAGCTTTCCCCGAGGGCAGGGAGCTTTCTTT
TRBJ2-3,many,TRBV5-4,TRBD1,CASSAGTGTDTQYF,TGTGCCAGCAGTGCCGGGACAGGGACAGATACGCAGTATTTT